The TCR beta chain described here comes from a study of CD8+CD57+ T cells in acquired aplastic anemia listed by TCRdb under 2018. Describing the broader study: A mean of 3.2 ug of DNA, ranging from roughly 0.19 to 27.4 ug, was extracted from sorted CD4+ and CD8+ cells. CD8+CD57+ expansion was defined as frequency above the mean frequency observed in healthy subjects. Overall study outcomes, separate from this receptor: Twenty-nine CD8+ CDR3 sequences were found to be shared between patients and controls, but these sequences appeared to be highly expressed in patients and within the immunodominant clones of the patients. CD8+ Simpson's diversity did not differ significantly between patients and healthy controls (P=0.060).

Relative to germline, V is 5 bases shorter and J is 3 bases shorter, with 13 bases between their ends. CDR1 and CDR2, per the germline V gene (reference sequence), are LNHDA and SQIVND. From its cysteine to its phenylalanine, the CDR3 spans 14 amino acids. CDR3 DNA is the only sequence kept; it has 42 bases, read in frame from the first base. A note on this clonotype: Its binding antigen is unknown. No base quality values were provided; no much bigger clone lies one nucleotide off.

Profiling of TCR beta VDJ combinations and CDR3 sequences used genomic DNA as the template. An Illumina HiSeq 2000 was used for TCR repertoire sequencing. In the paper's pipeline: TRBV/TRBJ rearrangement plots, CDR3 size and DJ length profiles, and Simpson's diversity index were used to evaluate the repertoires. Whichever DNA sequence was most abundant in the deep sequencing data was defined as the immunodominant clone. CDR3 amino acid sequences were checked for sharing across subjects and were also compared against the VDJdb database and published repertoires. TCRdb trimmed the raw reads at Q25, called clones with MiXCR and kept productive beta chains. When rows share a CDR3 protein, they turn into one entry using the most common DNA and genes. The V and J calls and clone size are TCRdb's, not the authors'. The sample contains more than 70,000 distinct CDR3 sequences, 60% to 75% of them found a single time. The top ten clones comprise roughly 80% of the sample.

Expansion of CD8+CD57+ cells had been shown by flow cytometry in the patients chosen for sequencing. Every patient had severe acquired aplastic anemia, diagnosed using the International Study of Aplastic Anemia and Agranulocytosis and Camitta criteria. Patients had received no therapy at the time of blood sampling. The study deep-sequenced TCR repertoires of sorted CD4+ and CD8+ blood T cells from severe aplastic anemia patients and healthy subjects. Patients were enrolled under clinicaltrials.gov protocols 00001620, 01623167, 00001397, 00071045, 00081523 and 00961064 in the USA. Ficoll-Paque density gradient centrifugation was used to isolate peripheral blood mononuclear cells. Before DNA was extracted, CD4+ and CD8+ T cells were sorted using either FACS or magnetic beads.

Material: sorted CD4+, CD8+, or CD8+CD57+ T cells (not recorded which) from PBMCs. The chain is encoded by TRBV19 joined to TRBJ1-1; the D region possibly corresponds to TRBD1 (5 bases align). This TCR was recovered from a human donor with aplastic anemia. The CDR3 region has the sequence CASSAGPSYTEAFF. The sequenced DNA: TGTGCCAGTAGTGCGGGACCTTCTTACACTGAAGCTTTCTTT. With the rest looked up from the reference TRBV19 and TRBJ1-1 genes rather than sequenced, the full variable domain is DGGITQSPKYLFRKEGQNVTLSCEQNLNHDAMYWYRQDPGQGLRLIYYSQIVNDFQKGDIAEGYSVSREKKESFPLTVTSAQKNPTAFYLCASSAGPSYTEAFFGQGTRLTVV.